This T cell receptor (beta chain) derives from a study of OX40 agonist ivuxolimab in advanced cancers. Clones were sequenced by immunoSEQ multiplex PCR, and TCRdb holds only the in-frame ones, with some missing. The sample holds about 60,000 clones, around 80% seen once. V was pared by 10 bases and J by 0 bases, with 12 bases between. Germline-derived CDR1 and CDR2 are ENHRY and SYGVKD. The CDR3 runs 14 residues. This sequence joins TRBV10-3 and TRBJ1-4; maybe TRBD1 (6 bases). The source material was CD4+ or CD8+ T cells sorted from blood, sampled in a trial of the OX40 agonist ivuxolimab. This clonotype originated in an adult with an advanced solid tumor such as melanoma, head and neck, liver or kidney cancer. The CDR3 loop is CATKGGATNEKLFF. Here the CDR3 DNA reads TGTGCCACCAAAGGGGGGGCAACTAATGAAAAACTGTTTTTT.